The 2 T cell receptor beta chains listed next were all sequenced from one sample in a study of blood T cell repertoires in COVID-19. Repertoires were generated with immunoSEQ multiplex PCR, while TCRdb's copy carries only in-frame clones and drops some. Of a few hundred thousand clones detected, 80% to 85% appear once; the ten largest clones hold approximately 5%. Sequencing was performed on PBMCs or T cells enriched from blood (not recorded which). The source of these receptors is a woman aged 50 to 60 who had recovered from COVID-19.

V and J are TRBV7-6 and TRBJ2-2; 10 nucleotides match TRBD2. From germline, CDR1 is SGHVS and CDR2 FNYEAQ. There are 17 residues in the CDR3. With V trimmed by 1 base and J by 1 base, 3 bases remained unmatched. The CDR3 loop reads CASSLELAGKNTGELFF. Written as DNA, the CDR3 is TGTGCCAGCAGCTTAGAACTAGCGGGGAAGAACACCGGGGAGCTGTTTTTT.

The gene calls are TRBV27 and TRBJ2-4; 7 nucleotides agree with TRBD1. CDR1 MNHEY and CDR2 SMNVEV come from the germline V gene (reference sequence). V dropped 6 bases and J dropped 0; count of bases not matched to a gene: 14. The CDR3 has 18 residues. In DNA form, the CDR3 reads TGTGCCAGCAGGGCCCACTTCTTCACAGGGGAAGCCAAAAACATTCAGTACTTC. Protein: CASRAHFFTGEAKNIQYF.